Listed below are T cell receptor beta chains from one sample, sequenced in a study of blood T cell repertoires in COVID-19. This table comes from immunoSEQ multiplex PCR, and its TCRdb copy is limited to in-frame clones, with some not included. The data contain more than 35,000 clones, roughly 84% of them singletons. The sample comprised peripheral blood. All receptors derive from a man over 45 with active or convalescent COVID-19. Each CDR3 is given with its conserved first and last residue. A D gene is named only where the DNA matches it firmly. Size tells how often a clone was seen (once, few, many) or the class of an expanded clone, and some rows leave it out.

TRBV14	TRBJ2-3	TRBD1	NA	CASSRSRGTPSTDTQYF	TGTGCCAGCAGCCGGTCCAGGGGGACCCCTAGCACAGATACGCAGTATTTT
TRBV20-1	TRBJ2-5	TRBD2	NA	CSASPSSGGPYQETQYF	TGCAGTGCTAGTCCCTCTAGCGGGGGGCCGTACCAAGAGACCCAGTACTTC
TRBV7-9	TRBJ1-1	NA	NA	CASSPPNKQNTEAFF	TGTGCCAGCAGCCCACCGAACAAACAGAACACTGAAGCTTTCTTT
TRBV11-2	TRBJ1-4	NA	NA	CASSLDRRRGHEKLFF	TGTGCCAGCAGCTTAGACAGGAGGAGGGGTCATGAAAAACTGTTTTTT
TRBV7-9	TRBJ1-6	TRBD1	NA	CASSPDRGSKLALHF	TGTGCCAGCAGTCCGGACAGGGGATCGAAATTGGCCCTCCACTTT
TRBV18	TRBJ1-5	TRBD1	NA	CASSPLRGQGGNQPQHF	TGTGCCAGCTCACCCCTGAGGGGGCAGGGTGGCAATCAGCCCCAGCATTTT
TRBV9	TRBJ1-2	TRBD1	NA	CASSERTGGNYGYTF	TGTGCCAGCAGCGAGAGGACAGGGGGCAACTATGGCTACACCTTC
TRBV27	TRBJ1-5	TRBD1	NA	CASSLTGDNQPQHF	TGTGCCAGCAGTTTAACAGGGGATAATCAGCCCCAGCATTTT
TRBV28	TRBJ1-4	TRBD1	NA	CASSGGTGGMREKLFF	TGTGCCAGCAGCGGAGGGACAGGGGGCATGCGTGAAAAACTGTTTTTT
TRBV19	TRBJ1-6	NA	NA	CASRDRDFRNSPLHF	TGTGCCAGTAGGGACCGGGACTTCAGGAATTCACCCCTCCACTTT
TRBV11-2	TRBJ2-5	NA	once	CASSRILLNEATQYF	TGTGCCAGCAGCCGAATATTGCTAAATGAGGCGACCCAGTACTTC
TRBV30	TRBJ1-6	TRBD1	NA	CAWSVRDRKNSPLHF	TGTGCCTGGAGTGTACGGGACAGGAAAAATTCACCCCTCCACTTT
TRBV6-5	TRBJ2-5	NA	NA	CASSSREWETQYF	TGTGCCAGCAGTTCAAGAGAGTGGGAGACCCAGTACTTC
TRBV30	TRBJ2-3	NA	NA	CAWTGAKDTQYF	TGTGCCTGGACAGGGGCGAAAGATACGCAGTATTTT
TRBV19	TRBJ1-1	NA	NA	CASTLRALRDTEAFF	TGTGCCAGTACCCTTCGGGCGCTGAGGGACACTGAAGCTTTCTTT
TRBV7-8	TRBJ2-2	NA	NA	CASSYRGEVGELFF	TGTGCCAGCAGCTACCGCGGGGAGGTCGGGGAGCTGTTTTTT
TRBV5-5	TRBJ1-3	NA	NA	CASSFRPPKADSGNTIYF	TGTGCCAGCAGCTTTAGGCCACCTAAGGCGGACTCTGGAAACACCATATATTTT
TRBV5-4	TRBJ2-2	NA	once	CASTPGVRENTGELFF	TGTGCCAGCACTCCCGGGGTACGAGAAAACACCGGGGAGCTGTTTTTT
TRBV4-1	TRBJ2-1	TRBD1	NA	CASSQVTGTGLYNEQFF	TGCGCCAGCAGCCAAGTGACCGGGACAGGGTTATACAATGAGCAGTTCTTC
TRBV11-2	TRBJ1-6	NA	NA	CASSVYSPQARYQGSPLHF	TGTGCCAGCAGCGTGTACTCCCCGCAGGCTCGGTATCAGGGTTCACCCCTCCACTTT
TRBV5-5	TRBJ2-3	NA	once	CASSLGRSTDTQYF	TGTGCCAGCAGCTTGGGGCGGAGCACAGATACGCAGTATTTT
TRBV6-1	TRBJ1-1	NA	NA	CASSESWRKMNTEAFF	TGTGCCAGCAGTGAGAGCTGGCGGAAAATGAACACTGAAGCTTTCTTT
TRBV4-1	TRBJ1-4	NA	few	CASSQKRRGALSEKLFF	TGCGCCAGCAGCCAAAAAAGGCGGGGGGCGCTTAGTGAAAAACTGTTTTTT
TRBV10-1	TRBJ2-3	NA	NA	CASSESIIRGTDTQYF	TGCGCCAGCAGTGAGTCGATTATCCGGGGGACAGATACGCAGTATTTT
TRBV6-5	TRBJ1-1	NA	NA	CASRGMTGMNTEAFF	TGTGCCAGCCGAGGGATGACAGGAATGAACACTGAAGCTTTCTTT
TRBV27	TRBJ1-5	NA	NA	CASSPLFQLNQPQHF	TGTGCCAGCAGTCCCCTGTTCCAACTTAATCAGCCCCAGCATTTT
TRBV19	TRBJ2-7	TRBD1	NA	CASSRDGTGSYEQYF	TGTGCCAGTAGCCGGGACGGGACAGGTTCCTACGAGCAGTACTTC
TRBV3-1/TRBV3-2	TRBJ1-1	TRBD1	NA	CASSYRDRGTEAFF	TGTGCCAGCAGCTACCGGGACAGGGGCACTGAAGCTTTCTTT
TRBV7-9	TRBJ1-2	TRBD1	NA	CASSLGTGLYGYTF	TGTGCCAGCAGCTTAGGGACAGGCCTCTATGGCTACACCTTC
TRBV27	TRBJ2-3	TRBD2	NA	CASLKGLAGGSTDTQYF	TGTGCCAGCCTTAAAGGTCTAGCGGGGGGAAGCACAGATACGCAGTATTTT
TRBV9	TRBJ2-4	NA	NA	CASSVGQLKNIQYF	TGTGCCAGCAGCGTAGGACAGCTCAAAAACATTCAGTACTTC
TRBV9	TRBJ1-2	TRBD1	NA	CASSAGPGQRNYGYTF	TGTGCCAGCAGCGCCGGCCCGGGACAGAGAAACTATGGCTACACCTTC
TRBV6-5	TRBJ2-5	NA	NA	CASSLGVGRETQYF	TGTGCCAGCAGTTTAGGGGTGGGGCGGGAGACCCAGTACTTC
TRBV19	TRBJ1-4	NA	NA	CASRRSTLPEKLFF	TGTGCCAGTAGGAGAAGTACGTTGCCTGAAAAACTGTTTTTT
TRBV29-1	TRBJ2-5	NA	NA	CSVEDPAGLYDQETQYF	TGCAGCGTTGAAGATCCGGCGGGACTGTATGACCAAGAGACCCAGTACTTC
TRBV11-2	TRBJ1-3	NA	NA	CASSIGGVGNTIYF	TGTGCCAGCAGCATCGGGGGGGTAGGAAACACCATATATTTT
TRBV5-6	TRBJ1-1	TRBD1	NA	CASSLWWDRERIEAFF	TGTGCCAGCAGCTTATGGTGGGACAGGGAGAGGATTGAAGCTTTCTTT
TRBV10-3	TRBJ1-5	NA	NA	CAISPNSNQPQHF	TGTGCCATCAGTCCCAATAGCAATCAGCCCCAGCATTTT
TRBV7-2	TRBJ2-3	NA	NA	CASSRAGDTQYF	TGTGCCAGCAGCCGAGCCGGGGATACGCAGTATTTT
TRBV2	TRBJ1-3	TRBD1	NA	CASKRGQQTDTIYF	TGTGCCAGCAAAAGGGGACAGCAAACGGACACCATATATTTT
TRBV11-2	TRBJ2-7	TRBD1	NA	CASSGRGTGDYEQYF	TGTGCCAGCAGCGGGAGGGGGACAGGGGACTACGAGCAGTACTTC
TRBV19	TRBJ2-7	NA	NA	CASSHPGTFSSYEQYF	TGTGCCAGTAGTCACCCCGGGACTTTTAGCTCCTACGAGCAGTACTTC
TRBV11-2	TRBJ1-3	NA	NA	CASSDPGRGDTIYF	TGTGCCAGCAGCGACCCCGGTAGGGGTGACACCATATATTTT
TRBV19	TRBJ1-2	TRBD1	NA	CATRQGANGYTF	TGTGCCACCCGACAGGGCGCGAATGGCTACACCTTC